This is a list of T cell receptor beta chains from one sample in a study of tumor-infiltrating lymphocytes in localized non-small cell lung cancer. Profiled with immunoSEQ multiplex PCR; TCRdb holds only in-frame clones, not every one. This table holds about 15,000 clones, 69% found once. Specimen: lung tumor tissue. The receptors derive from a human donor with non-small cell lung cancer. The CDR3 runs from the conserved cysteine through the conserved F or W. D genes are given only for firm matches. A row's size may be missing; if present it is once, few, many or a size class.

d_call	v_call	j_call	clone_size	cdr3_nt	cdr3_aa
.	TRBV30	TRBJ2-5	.	TGTGCCTGGAGTGCAGGGTTCCGAGAGACCCAGTACTTC	CAWSAGFRETQYF
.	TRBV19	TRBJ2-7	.	TGTGCCAGTAGTATAGGTACAGGTACCTACGAGCAGTACTTC	CASSIGTGTYEQYF
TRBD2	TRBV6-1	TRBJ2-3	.	TGTGCCAGCAGTGGACTAGCGGGACCAGATACGCAGTATTTT	CASSGLAGPDTQYF
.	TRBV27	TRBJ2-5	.	TGTGCCAGCAGTTCAAGGCAAGAGACCCAGTACTTC	CASSSRQETQYF
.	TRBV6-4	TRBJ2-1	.	TGTGCCAGCAGTGACCCTGGCTCCTACAATGAGCAGTTCTTC	CASSDPGSYNEQFF
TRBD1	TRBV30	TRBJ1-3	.	TGTGCCTGGGGCAACAGGGGCTTCTCTGGAAACACCATATATTTT	CAWGNRGFSGNTIYF
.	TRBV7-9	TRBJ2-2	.	TGTGCCAGCAGCTTATTGGGGGCCGGGGAGCTGTTTTTT	CASSLLGAGELFF
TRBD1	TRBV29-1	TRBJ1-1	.	TGCAGCGTTCCCGGGACAGGGGCTTCCAGAGGAGCTTTCTTT	CSVPGTGASRGAFF
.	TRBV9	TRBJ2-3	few	TGTGCCAGCAGCGAGGCAGATACGCAGTATTTT	CASSEADTQYF
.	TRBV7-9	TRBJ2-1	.	TGTGCCAGCAGCTCAACATCCGAGAGGAATGAGCAGTTCTTC	CASSSTSERNEQFF